Sequencing of this T cell receptor beta chain was carried out in a study of shared clonotypes between healthy human individuals. Germline assignment: CDR1 MGHRA and CDR2 YSYEKL. This CDR3 is 16 amino acids long. V shed 2 bases and J shed 6 bases, with 17 bases lying between them. Measured with immunoSEQ multiplex PCR; TCRdb has only the in-frame clones, and not every one. The repertoire has around 560,000 clones, 85% to 95% of them found once; the top ten carry approximately 0.12%. Naive CD8 cells comprised CD45RO-negative, CCR7-positively selected cells, excluding terminally differentiated effector memory CD45RA+ cells.

Sequencing used naive CD8+ T cells sorted from blood. The J gene is TRBJ1-3, the V gene TRBV4-1, with a possible D match to TRBD1 (6 bases). This TCR was sampled from a woman in her twenties or thirties in good health. CDR3 sequence reads: CASSQFRGPPENTIYF. CDR3 in DNA: TGCGCCAGCAGCCAATTCAGGGGCCCGCCGGAAAACACCATATATTTT.